A single sample gave rise to the 20 T cell receptor beta chains below, sequenced in a study of OX40 agonist ivuxolimab in advanced cancers. TCRdb keeps only in-frame clones here, not all; method: immunoSEQ multiplex PCR. Among roughly 70,000 clones listed, about 88% were seen once. The source was CD4+ or CD8+ T cells sorted from blood, collected in a trial of the OX40 agonist ivuxolimab. The receptors come from an adult with an advanced solid tumor such as melanoma, head and neck, liver or kidney cancer.

The chain links TRBV7-9 to TRBJ1-3; 7 bases align to TRBD1. J lost 4 bases, V lost 1 base, and 4 bases had no gene match. Germline lookup yields CDR1 SEHNR and CDR2 FQNEAQ (reference sequence). This CDR3 comprises 15 residues. The CDR3 DNA reads TGTGCCAGCAGCTTAGAGGGGGCGCCCGGAAACACCATATATTTT. Its translation is CASSLEGAPGNTIYF.

This clone was recorded a few times. V gene TRBV19 combines with J gene TRBJ1-2, with a weak D call TRBD1 (5 bases). CDR1 and CDR2 from the germline V gene are LNHDA and SQIVND (reference sequence). V lost 7 bases, J lost 7 bases, and 13 bases lay in between. This CDR3 region has 12 residues. This CDR3 is CASNTGLGGYTF. In nucleotides, the CDR3 is TGTGCCAGTAATACAGGACTTGGTGGCTACACCTTC.

CDR3 sequence reads: CASSQDPGPGEQFF. CDR3 nucleotides: TGCGCCAGCAGCCAAGATCCCGGGCCCGGTGAGCAGTTCTTC. The chain has TRBV4-1 and TRBJ2-1; D is ambiguous. This CDR3 is 14 amino acids long. CDR1 is MGHRA and CDR2 is YSYEKL in the germline V gene. Trimming removed 0 bases at V and 9 bases at J, with 12 bases between.

The chain links TRBV6-1 to TRBJ1-1, with D possibly being TRBD1 (6 bases). This CDR3 region has 13 residues. Trimming took off 5 bases at V and 5 bases at J, with 12 bases between the two ends. The germline V gene encodes CDR1 MNHNS and CDR2 SASEGT. CDR3 residues: CASSPGVRTEAFF. The CDR3 nucleotides read TGTGCCAGCAGTCCAGGGGTAAGAACTGAAGCTTTCTTT.

The chain combines TRBV11-2 with TRBJ2-5; no firm D call. The CDR3 has 14 residues. Germline lookup yields CDR1 SGHAT and CDR2 FQNNGV. V was shortened by 2 bases and J by 0 bases, with 7 bases between the two germline ends. DNA for the CDR3: TGTGCCAGCAGCTTAAGGCAGAACCAAGAGACCCAGTACTTC. This encodes CASSLRQNQETQYF.

The chain is built from TRBV19 and TRBJ1-5; D is undetermined. Germline CDR1 and CDR2: LNHDA and SQIVND (reference sequence). Trimming took 6 bases from V and 9 from J, leaving 18 bases between them. CDR3 length: 14 residues. CDR3 in amino acids: CASSDGLGSSPQHF. CDR3 DNA: TGTGCCAGTAGCGACGGACTGGGAAGTTCGCCCCAGCATTTT.

This chain connects TRBV5-1 to TRBJ1-4; D perhaps matches TRBD1 (6 bases). Deletions cut 6 bases from V and 3 bases from J, with 12 bases between. Germline assignment: CDR1 SGHRS and CDR2 YFSETQ. The CDR3 extends over 14 amino acids. The CDR3 region has the DNA TGCGCCAGCACCGAACAGGGATCTAATGAAAAACTGTTTTTT. Translating gives CASTEQGSNEKLFF.

The chain combines TRBV28 with TRBJ2-1; unclear D gene. Between the trimmed V and J ends, which lost 3 bases and 12 bases, there was a span of 18 bases. This CDR3 spans 14 amino acids. Looked up from germline, CDR1 is MDHEN and CDR2 is SYDVKM. The CDR3: CASSLTQTYRTQFF. CDR3 nucleotides: TGTGCCAGCAGTTTGACCCAAACCTACCGTACGCAGTTCTTC.

The genes are TRBV7-2 and TRBJ2-5, with D possibly being TRBD2 (6 bases). The CDR3 extends over 12 amino acids. V was trimmed by 3 bases and J by 5 bases, leaving 7 bases between them. Looked up from germline, CDR1 is SGHTA and CDR2 is FQGNSA. In DNA form, the CDR3 reads TGTGCCAGCAGCTTTCGGGGGGAGACCCAGTACTTC. Encoded protein: CASSFRGETQYF.

The V gene is TRBV2, the J gene TRBJ2-7; D is perhaps TRBD2 (5 bases). The length of the CDR3 is 13 residues. V was shortened by 6 bases and J by 3 bases, with 12 bases between the two germline ends. Germline lookup yields CDR1 SNHLY and CDR2 FYNNEI. Here the CDR3 DNA reads TGTGCCAGCAGAGAGGGCGCAATCTACGAGCAGTACTTC. This sequence encodes CASREGAIYEQYF.

The rearrangement joins TRBV19 to TRBJ2-7; unclear D gene. Germline loops: CDR1 LNHDA, CDR2 SQIVND (reference sequence). The CDR3 runs to 13 residues. V was shortened by 5 bases and J by 3 bases, with 11 bases between the two germline ends. The CDR3 nucleotides read TGTGCCAGTAGTCAAGGTAGGGACTACGAGCAGTACTTC. Protein product: CASSQGRDYEQYF.

V gene TRBV5-6 combines with J gene TRBJ2-3, with a tentative D call TRBD2 (7 bases). CDR3 length equals 14 residues. V was shortened by 3 bases and J by 4 bases, with 12 bases between the two germline ends. Germline lookup yields CDR1 SGHDT and CDR2 YYEEEE. This CDR3 reads CASSSPGGPDTQYF. The CDR3, as DNA: TGTGCCAGCAGCTCCCCGGGGGGCCCAGATACGCAGTATTTT.

The J gene is TRBJ1-5, the V gene TRBV19; a weak D match, TRBD1 (6 bases). Between the trimmed V and J ends, which lost 3 bases and 1 base, there was a span of 13 bases. This CDR3 is built from 16 residues. The V gene's germline CDR1 is LNHDA and CDR2 SQIVND (reference sequence). The CDR3 spells CASSIWNRVSNQPQHF. The CDR3, as DNA: TGTGCCAGTAGTATCTGGAACAGGGTGAGCAATCAGCCCCAGCATTTT.

Only one count was recorded for this clone. This chain links TRBV2 with TRBJ2-1, with a tentative D call TRBD1 (6 bases). Trimming cost V 6 bases and J 5 bases, with 11 bases left between them. This CDR3 is built from 13 residues. Per germline, CDR1 SNHLY and CDR2 FYNNEI. This CDR3 is CASSKDRNNEQFF. The CDR3 bases are TGTGCCAGCAGCAAAGACAGGAACAATGAGCAGTTCTTC.

The CDR3 DNA reads as TGTGCTAGTGCCACAGGTTTTGGACTAGCGGGACAAGAGACCCAGTACTTC. It specifies CASATGFGLAGQETQYF. The chain carries TRBV12-5 and TRBJ2-5; 12 bases fit TRBD2. After removal of 7 bases from V and 2 bases from J, the junction contained 11 bases not matched to a gene. CDR1 and CDR2 (germline): LGHNT, FRNRAP. The CDR3 covers 17 residues.

A single count supports this clone. This chain joins TRBV30 and TRBJ2-7; a possible D gene is TRBD2 (6 bases). Trimming removed 1 base from V and 12 bases from J, with 19 bases in between. CDR3 size: 13 residues. In germline, CDR1 is GTSNPN, CDR2 SVGIG (reference sequence). The CDR3 sequence is CAWSGSRAGSLYF. Here the CDR3 DNA reads TGTGCCTGGAGTGGAAGTAGGGCCGGGAGTCTGTACTTC. Filled out from reference TRBV30 and TRBJ2-7, the complete variable domain reads SQTIHQWPATLVQPVGSPLSLECTVEGTSNPNLYWYRQAAGRGLQLLFYSVGIGQISSEVPQNLSASRPQDRQFILSSKKLLLSDSGFYLCAWSGSRAGSLYFGPGTRLTVT.

A single count supports this clone. V and J are TRBV6-1 and TRBJ2-5; D may be TRBD2 (6 bases). Looked up from germline, CDR1 is MNHNS and CDR2 is SASEGT. Trimming left V 5 bases short and J 4 bases short, with 14 bases between. This CDR3 is built from 14 residues. CDR3 sequence reads: CASSWAQGGETQYF. In DNA, the CDR3 is TGTGCCAGCAGTTGGGCCCAGGGAGGAGAGACCCAGTACTTC.

V usage is TRBV5-1 and J usage is TRBJ2-3; 7 nucleotides match TRBD2. The CDR3 spans 15 residues. J gave up 6 bases and V 5 bases, and 12 bases lay outside the gene matches. CDR1 SGHRS and CDR2 YFSETQ come from the germline V gene. The CDR3 DNA reads TGCGCCAGCAGGCCCGGGACTACCCTACGGGATACGCAGTATTTT. Its protein product is CASRPGTTLRDTQYF.

The count of this clone is one. The chain is built from TRBV7-9 and TRBJ2-7; D call uncertain. The CDR3 spans 16 residues. Trimming removed 1 base at V and 2 bases at J, with 15 bases between. CDR1 SEHNR and CDR2 FQNEAQ come from the germline V gene (reference sequence). In nucleotides, the CDR3 is TGTGCCAGCAGCTTAGAGGACCCTCTTTGGGCCTACGAGCAGTACTTC. It is translated as CASSLEDPLWAYEQYF.

J is TRBJ2-7 and V is TRBV5-4; D possibly uses TRBD1 or TRBD2 (6 bases each). V was cut by 4 bases and J by 5 bases, with 19 bases left in between. The germline V gene encodes CDR1 SGHNT and CDR2 YYREEE (reference sequence). The CDR3 is made up of 15 amino acids. CDR3 residues: CASSASAGRGNEQYF. In DNA, the CDR3 is TGTGCCAGCAGCGCTTCGGCGGGAAGGGGGAACGAGCAGTACTTC.